This entry describes one T cell receptor beta chain. In its sample, this clone was seen a few times. The clone's antigen remains unknown. The sample holds no much larger clone one base away, and base qualities are not on file. This entry is derived from a study of cytomegalovirus exposure and HLA in healthy donors (dated by TCRdb to 2016 to 2017). For the wider study: An earlier analysis of several hundred of the donors reported 276 Gb of sequence data and 117 million unique TCR beta sequences obtained from some 200 million T cells. Roughly 300 gigabases of sequencing data and around 80 million unique TCR sequences made up an early release that covered approximately 620 HLA-typed donors. Among the roughly 400 genotyped donors, approximately 82% belonged to the genetic ancestry cluster associated with self-reported Caucasian donors. The aim of the study was to test whether cataloging public T cell receptors could identify signatures of past pathogen exposure. Using immunosequencing, the study profiled T cell repertoires from 640 or so subjects and related those repertoires to cytomegalovirus serostatus. A separate validation cohort of approximately 130 different subjects was used in addition to the approximately 640-subject first cohort. To predict cytomegalovirus infection status, the study combined high-throughput TCR immunosequencing, statistical association of individual TCRs with disease status, and machine learning. A later analysis re-examined previously published TCR beta repertoires from roughly 720 donors and added high-resolution HLA genotyping to investigate patterns of TCR occurrence. Rather than drawing on any new phenotypic data, the later analysis identified candidate immune exposures from TCR beta sequences and the way those sequences occurred across donors. In an earlier analysis of 550 to 700 of the donors, high-throughput TCR beta sequencing was used to judge whether each TCR beta V gene segment behaved as functional or pseudogenic. Alongside the repertoire data, information on donor age, sex, ethnicity and CMV serostatus was compiled. A later genetic analysis used genome-wide SNP genotypes for 398 of the 666 donors, treating that subset as a discovery cohort. All discovery cohort repertoires had been generated on a single sequencing platform. HLA typing included class I and class II loci at four-digit resolution. Typing coverage varied by locus: about 629-630 donors for A, B, C, DRB1 and DQB1; 500 to 550 for DQA1; approximately 570 for DPA1; about 450 for DPB1. Four or five DR-DQ haplotypes were treated as single units for association and clustering because of strong linkage in the cohort. On average, 235,054 unique TCR beta nucleotide sequences were sequenced per donor among a few hundred genotyped donors of the cohort, with 15% to 20% of those sequences being non-productive.

What the work shows at the level of the full study, not this receptor alone: A further reported finding was that TCR beta sequences accurately predicted the HLA-A and HLA-B alleles for most subjects in the first cohort. Broadly in line with IMGT annotations, most TCR beta V segments showed up in productive rearrangements about 90% or about 30% of the time in an earlier analysis of around 600 of the donors. While some public TCRs were present in many individuals, most TCR sequences turned up only very rarely across donors. According to a later analysis, most CMV-associated TCR beta chains appeared to be HLA-restricted, and the HLA associations seemed to be driven largely by CMV exposure. In vitro tests confirmed that a few of the cytomegalovirus-associated TCR beta chains recognize cytomegalovirus antigens. Cytomegalovirus status was reported to be diagnosed by the classifier with high specificity and sensitivity in both the original and validation cohorts. The study gave a list of more than 150 TCR beta chains associated with cytomegalovirus. Because counts were too low, about 18 rarely observed V segments, including chromosome 9 orphons, were left out of the earlier analysis of roughly 600 of the donors. Immune exposure information for the cohort was limited to CMV serostatus. In a later analysis, TCR association rates were found to vary across HLA loci, with the most associated TCRs seen for DRB1 alleles and the fewest for HLA-C alleles. V-gene and J-gene trimming of TCR beta chains was associated with a missense DCLRE1C variant in a later genetic analysis, and the association was replicated in an independent cohort. Roughly uniform sequencing depth across donors was assumed in presence/absence analyses, although this assumption may not hold. In a later analysis, several top co-occurrence clusters were reported to appear linked to parvovirus B19, influenza, CMV and Epstein-Barr virus. Correlated functional status among segregating V segments might reflect linkage disequilibrium, but an unknown experimental factor could not be ruled out. A later analysis associated 17,000 or so TCR beta sequences with specific HLA alleles at a false discovery rate of 0.05. The 87-base-pair reads could not distinguish some IMGT-functional V segments, including TRBV6-2 and TRBV6-3, so those segments were excluded. The authors suggested that the approach could potentially be extended to other disease states and immunological phenotypes. When HLA alleles, especially DR and DQ, strongly co-occurred, attributing TCR associations to individual alleles was difficult. According to a later genetic analysis, donors in an Asian-associated ancestry cluster had fewer N-insertions in productive TCRs than the roughly 670-donor mean. A cluster of highly shared sequence variants was judged likely to be a technical artifact of the sequencing pipeline. A later analysis found that HLA-associated TCR beta chains were more clonally expanded and had lower generation probabilities than equally common non-associated chains. HLA typing was unavailable for some donors at each locus, so association tests used only the typed subset. In this cohort, only TCR beta chains were sequenced, and detectable features were limited by the absence of alpha or paired-chain data.

In total, 500 to 700 healthy bone marrow donors made up the cohort. All cohort members were sampled while nominally healthy, although unrecorded immune exposures were likely present. The donor was CMV seronegative and was included in the group of a few hundred seronegative cohort members. A peripheral blood sample was provided by each donor, and peripheral blood mononuclear cells were used for TCR beta sequencing. The Qiagen DNeasy Blood Extraction Kit was used to extract genomic DNA from the blood cell samples. The library was obtained by the immunoSEQ multiplex PCR assay. For the multiplex PCR, a mixture combining 60 forward primers for TCR Vbeta segments and 13 reverse primers for TCR Jbeta segments was used. The CDR3 region of rearranged TCR beta genes was amplified from genomic DNA by a multiplex PCR assay. On the Illumina HiSeq System, the amplified TCR beta libraries were sequenced as 87-base-pair reads. In the authors' own workflow: In a later analysis, tens of millions of unique TCR beta chains were counted across the 666 repertoires, and approximately 9.9 million of these chains were shared by at least two donors. To remove PCR and sequencing errors, raw reads were error-corrected and collapsed into unique sequences using a nearest-neighbor algorithm that merged closely related sequences. V, D and J gene segments were assigned by aligning CDR3 sequences to IMGT reference sequences. For a sequence to be retained, a match of at least six nucleotides to both a V gene segment and a J gene segment was required. A rearrangement was called productive if the CDR3 had no stop codons and remained in frame with V and J, and every other rearrangement was called non-productive. Following IMGT convention, CDR3 was defined as the stretch from the second conserved V-encoded cysteine to the conserved J-encoded phenylalanine. The earlier analysis of about 610 of the donors excluded sequences that lacked an unambiguous match to a single V gene segment. An earlier analysis of several hundred of the donors classified V segments as functional when productive rearrangements were above 56.7% and as segregating when the standard deviation between donors was above 5%. A statistical classification framework was developed to diagnose cytomegalovirus status using the catalog of TCR beta chain sequences. A later analysis assigned V and J genes by comparing TCR nucleotide sequences with IMGT/GENE-DB human TR gene sequences. The TCRdist pipeline was used in a later analysis to assign CDR3 sequences and most-parsimonious VDJ recombination scenarios. In a later analysis, every TCR beta chain was defined by the combination of its CDR3 amino acid sequence and its V-gene family, and reads without a unique V-gene family were dropped. As a way to deal with suspected cross-contamination and a sequencing artifact, a later analysis dropped hundreds of nucleotide sequences that were highly shared and had low generation probability. A later analysis calculated a clonal expansion index for each public chain from normalized within-repertoire ranks of inferred template counts. A later analysis computed generation probabilities with a VDJ recombination model fitted to out-of-frame rearrangements, and checked the results against IGoR. In a later analysis, hypergeometric tests were used to score TCR-TCR, TCR-HLA and TCR-CMV co-occurrence, with a repertoire-size bias correction applied to TCR pairs. In a later analysis, false discovery rates were estimated by permuting HLA or CMV assignments 20 times. A later analysis grouped co-occurring TCRs with DBSCAN, adding TCRdist sequence similarity when clustering within HLA-allele-positive subsets. Repertoires with fewer than 30,000 or more than 120,000 public chains were left out of co-occurrence clustering, as were about five repertoires with anomalous nucleotide sharing. The immuneACCESS repertoire file appears here via TCRdb, limited to in-frame rearrangements. These files lack a portion of the clones; in checked studies, under half of the deficit traces to unresolved V genes, and the cause of the others is not known. Clone size and V and J calls were adopted from that table, with D and trimming inferred from the DNA. This sample holds some 120,000 clones; around a tenth were observed only once. The leading ten clones occupy 3% of the sample.

CDR1 and CDR2 were assigned from the germline V gene as SGDLS and YYNGEE. V and J are trimmed by 3 bases and 4 bases, and the gene matches miss 10 bases of the junction. The CDR3 holds 15 amino acids from the cysteine to the phenylalanine. Only the CDR3 part of the read is kept: 45 bases, read in frame from the first base. This receptor was obtained from a man aged 30 to 39 in good health and CMV-seronegative. The chain employs TRBV9 and TRBJ2-7; 7 central nucleotides agree with TRBD2. Sequenced: PBMCs. Here is the DNA: TGTGCCAGCAGCGAGGGGAGCGGGGCGATATACGAGCAGTACTTC. Its product reads: CASSEGSGAIYEQYF.